The TCR beta chain described here comes from a study of blood T cell repertoires in COVID-19. The CDR3 runs 11 residues. V lost 5 bases and J lost 5, with 7 bases in between. CDR1 is SEHNR, CDR2 FQNEAQ, per germline (reference sequence). Per the original methods: Estimated nucleated cell counts came from reference gene primer amplification. The data were produced by immunoSEQ multiplex PCR, yet TCRdb's version contains in-frame clones alone and is incomplete. The V and J calls and clone size are taken from that table; D and trimming were inferred from the DNA. Of about 79,000 clones in the sample, around 89% were seen once.

The V and J genes are TRBV7-9 and TRBJ2-7, with D possibly TRBD2 on 5 matching bases. This receptor was identified in a man aged 70 or older with active or convalescent COVID-19. The sequenced sample consisted of peripheral blood. The CDR3 DNA reads as TGTGCCAGCAGCCTGGGAGACGAGCAGTACTTC. Protein sequence: CASSLGDEQYF.